The 5 T cell receptor beta chains below come from one sample, sequenced in a study of tumor and adjacent non-tumor tissue in lung cancer. A modified ARM-PCR protocol with three rounds of nested PCR amplified TCRbeta. TCRdb reanalysed the multiplex PCR reads using MiXCR and keeps one entry per CDR3 protein. Counted here are around 140,000 distinct CDR3 sequences, approximately 66% occurring once; the ten biggest clones make up over 15%. This sample's RNA came from whole unsorted tissue. Sequencing was performed on lung tumor tissue. The receptors originated from a man between 60 and 70 years old with small cell lung cancer.

Of note for this clonotype: A much larger clone differs from this one at a single base, so this may be a read error. The chain couples TRBV20-1 to TRBJ2-1, with 7 bases that match TRBD2. This CDR3 has 16 amino acids. The trim removed 6 bases at V and 3 bases at J, leaving 14 bases unmatched. Germline CDR1 reads DFQATT; CDR2 reads SNEGSKA (reference sequence). In DNA form, the CDR3 reads TGCAGTGCCGACGGCCATGCGGGAGAGAACTACAATGAGCAGTTCTTC. This translates into CSADGHAGENYNEQFF.

In this sample, this clonotype turned up once. The V call is TRBV6-1, the J call TRBJ2-1; either TRBD1 or TRBD2 may fit D (5 bases each). Germline V gene lookup returns CDR1 MNHNS and CDR2 SASEGT. V lost 2 bases and J 9 bases, leaving 29 bases between the germline ends. There are 19 residues in the CDR3. The CDR3 sequence is CASSEWSGWGKGSSSEQFF. In DNA, the CDR3 is TGTGCCAGCAGTGAATGGTCAGGCTGGGGGAAAGGTTCGTCGAGTGAGCAGTTCTTC.

Points on this clonotype: The junction differs from germline at one of its ends, possibly a read error. The genes are TRBV11-3 and TRBJ2-5; D gene ambiguous. This CDR3 spans 13 amino acids. Germline V lookup: CDR1 SGHNT, CDR2 YENEEA. CDR3 bases: TGTGCCAGTAGCTTATGTCTAGAGGAGACCCAGTACTTC. Translating gives CASSLCLEETQYF.

As to this clonotype: The CDR3 ends on some other residue instead of the conserved phenylalanine or tryptophan, so this is likely a read error. The chain has TRBV11-1 and TRBJ2-7; the D is unclear. CDR3 size: 14 residues. In germline, CDR1 is SGHAT, CDR2 FQDESV (reference sequence). The CDR3 sequence is CASGLVRSSYEQYI. Written as DNA, the CDR3 is TGTGCCAGCGGCTTAGTACGGAGCTCCTACGAGCAGTACATC.

CDR3 loop: CGSSYGVGGLNSPLHF. The CDR3 nucleotides read TGTGGAAGCAGTTACGGTGTTGGGGGGCTTAATTCACCCCTCCACTTT. The rearrangement links TRBV6-5 to TRBJ1-6, with D tentatively TRBD1 (6 bases). The CDR3 consists of 16 residues. From germline, CDR1 is MNHEY and CDR2 SVGAGI.